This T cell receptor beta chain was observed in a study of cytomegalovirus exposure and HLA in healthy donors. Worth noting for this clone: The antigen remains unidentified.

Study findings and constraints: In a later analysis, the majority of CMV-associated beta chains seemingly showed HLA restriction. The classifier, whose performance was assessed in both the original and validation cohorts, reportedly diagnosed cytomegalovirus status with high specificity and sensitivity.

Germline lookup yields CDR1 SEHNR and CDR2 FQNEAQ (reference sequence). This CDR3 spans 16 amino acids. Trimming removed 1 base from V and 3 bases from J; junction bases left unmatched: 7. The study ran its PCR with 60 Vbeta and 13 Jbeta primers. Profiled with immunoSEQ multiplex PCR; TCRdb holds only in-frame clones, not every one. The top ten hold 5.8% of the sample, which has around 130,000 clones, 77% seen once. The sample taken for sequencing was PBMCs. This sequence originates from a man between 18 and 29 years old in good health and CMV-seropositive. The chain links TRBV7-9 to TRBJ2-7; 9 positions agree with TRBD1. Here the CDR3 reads CASSLGVSGQGYEQYF. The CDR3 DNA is TGTGCCAGCAGCTTAGGCGTATCGGGACAGGGCTACGAGCAGTACTTC.